These 13 T cell receptor beta chains came from one sample sequenced in a study of patients and donors after allogeneic stem cell transplantation. MiXCR was run by TCRdb on the RT-PCR reads, yielding one entry per CDR3 protein. There are roughly 940,000 distinct CDR3 sequences in the sample; approximately 18% occur only once, and roughly 6.4% lies in the top ten. Specimen: blood, either unsorted or a sorted T cell fraction (not recorded which). These receptors were collected from a human donor who was either an allogeneic HSCT recipient or a stem cell or donor lymphocyte infusion donor (not recorded which). It is not recorded whose cells these are; they may come from a transplant donor.

At least ten counts were recorded for this clonotype. CDR3 sequence: CSVTTGVDEQYF. CDR3 nucleotide sequence: TGCAGCGTAACAACTGGGGTCGACGAGCAGTACTTC. J is TRBJ2-7 and V is TRBV29-1; D ambiguous. Germline V lookup: CDR1 SQVTM, CDR2 ANQGSEA. V lost 6 bases, J lost 5 bases, and 14 bases lay in between. This CDR3 is built from 12 residues.

The V call is TRBV3-1, the J call TRBJ2-5; 7 bases line up with TRBD2. V gave up 0 bases and J gave up 3 bases; unmatched junction bases: 4. This CDR3 spans 15 amino acids. The germline V gene has CDR1 LGHDT and CDR2 YNNKEL (reference sequence). In DNA, the CDR3 is TGTGCCAGCAGCCAAGATCTGGCGGGGGAAGAGACCCAGTACTTC. Translating it yields CASSQDLAGEETQYF.

This sequence joins TRBV10-3 and TRBJ2-7; 7 bases line up with TRBD2. Germline CDR1 is ENHRY and CDR2 is SYGVKD. The V gene end was trimmed by 6 bases and the J gene end by 2 bases; junction bases not matched to a gene: 4. CDR3 size: 13 residues. CDR3 loop: CAIRTSEPYEQYF. As DNA, the CDR3 is TGTGCCATCAGAACTAGCGAGCCCTACGAGCAGTACTTC.

This sequence joins TRBV7-2 and TRBJ1-2, with D perhaps TRBD1 (5 bases). There are 14 residues in the CDR3. The germline gives CDR1 SGHTA, CDR2 FQGNSA. V was clipped by 1 base and J by 7 bases, with 13 bases between them. The CDR3 bases are TGTGCCAGCAGCTTAGTAGCCACGGGGGGTGGCTACACCTTC. Translating gives CASSLVATGGGYTF.

This clonotype was observed a few times. The rearrangement uses TRBV18 and TRBJ2-1; 16 bases are shared with TRBD2. After removal of 6 bases from V and 6 bases from J, the junction contained 8 bases not matched to a gene. The germline gives CDR1 KGHSH, CDR2 LQKENI. CDR3 length: 17 amino acids. The DNA for the CDR3 is TGTGCCAGCTCTCCTCCGGGACTAGCGGGGGGGCTCAATGAGCAGTTCTTC. Translated, it gives CASSPPGLAGGLNEQFF.

In DNA form, the CDR3 reads TGTGCCAGCAGCCAAGTGGGGGGGCAAGATGGCTACACCTTC. It is translated as CASSQVGGQDGYTF. The rearrangement joins TRBV4-2 to TRBJ1-2, with D possibly being TRBD1 (6 bases). V was cut by 1 base and J by 6 bases, with 12 bases left in between. The V gene's germline CDR1 is LGHNA and CDR2 YNFKEQ. This CDR3 has 14 residues.

V usage is TRBV20-1 and J usage is TRBJ2-3; the D is unclear. Germline V gene lookup returns CDR1 DFQATT and CDR2 SNEGSKA (reference sequence). Trimming cost V 3 bases and J 6 bases, with 16 bases left between them. The CDR3 runs to 14 residues. CDR3 in DNA: TGCAGTGCTAGGTTCTTAGTAACGGGCGATACGCAGTATTTT. It is translated as CSARFLVTGDTQYF.

The sample holds a few counts of this clonotype. The chain is built from TRBV27 and TRBJ2-7; D assignment may be TRBD1 or TRBD2 (5 bases each). Trimming left V 5 bases short and J 4 bases short, with 15 bases between. The CDR3 totals 14 residues. Germline V gene data show CDR1 as MNHEY and CDR2 as SMNVEV (reference sequence). CDR3 DNA: TGTGCCAGCAGTGCATGGGGACCAAATTACGAGCAGTACTTC. It codes for CASSAWGPNYEQYF.

The rearrangement joins TRBV6-5 to TRBJ2-4; 10 positions agree with TRBD1. The CDR3 sequence is 15 residues long. The V and J ends lost 4 bases and 1 base, in that order; junction bases with no gene match: 1. Germline V lookup: CDR1 MNHEY, CDR2 SVGAGI. This chain's CDR3 is CASSSGQGAKNIQYF. The CDR3 nucleotides read TGTGCCAGCAGTTCGGGACAGGGGGCCAAAAACATTCAGTACTTC.

This rearrangement joins TRBV5-1 to TRBJ2-7; D possibly matches TRBD1 or TRBD2 (7 bases each). Germline CDR1 is SGHRS and CDR2 is YFSETQ. Deletions cut 6 bases from V and 5 bases from J, with 15 bases between. The CDR3 consists of 13 residues. The CDR3: CASNGQAGDEQYF. CDR3 DNA sequence: TGCGCCAGCAACGGACAGGCGGGGGACGAGCAGTACTTC.

There are a few counts of this clonotype. The rearrangement links TRBV20-1 to TRBJ1-4, with 8 nucleotides matching TRBD1. Germline values: CDR1 DFQATT, CDR2 SNEGSKA (reference sequence). J lost 6 bases, V lost 6 bases, and 12 bases had no gene match. CDR3 length equals 15 residues. The CDR3 loop reads CSARPQTGAYEKLFF. CDR3 DNA: TGCAGTGCCCGCCCCCAGACAGGGGCCTATGAAAAACTGTTTTTT.

The chain employs TRBV29-1 and TRBJ2-2, with D hard to call. V lost 4 bases and J lost 4, with 13 bases in between. Germline-derived CDR1 and CDR2 are SQVTM and ANQGSEA. This CDR3 contains 14 residues. The CDR3 DNA reads TGCAGCGTTGCATTCGACGTCGGCACCGGGGAGCTGTTTTTT. This gives the protein CSVAFDVGTGELFF.

The chain employs TRBV6-2 or TRBV6-3 and TRBJ1-1, with D possibly TRBD1 on 5 matching bases. The CDR3 runs to 14 residues. V was trimmed by 1 base and J by 4 bases, leaving 10 bases between them. The V gene's germline CDR1 is MNHEY and CDR2 SVGEGT. The CDR3 nucleotides are TGTGCCAGCAGTTACTTTCCAGGGACCACTGAAGCTTTCTTT. Residues: CASSYFPGTTEAFF.